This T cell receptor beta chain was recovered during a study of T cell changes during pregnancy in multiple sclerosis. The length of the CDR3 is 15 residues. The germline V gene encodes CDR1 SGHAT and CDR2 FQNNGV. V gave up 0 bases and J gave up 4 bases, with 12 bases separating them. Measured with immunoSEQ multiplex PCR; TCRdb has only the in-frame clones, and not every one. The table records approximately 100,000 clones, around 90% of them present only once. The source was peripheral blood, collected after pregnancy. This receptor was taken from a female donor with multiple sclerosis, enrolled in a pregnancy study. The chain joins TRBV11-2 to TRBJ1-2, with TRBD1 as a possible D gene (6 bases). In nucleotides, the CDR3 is TGTGCCAGCAGCTTAGATCGGGCAGGGGTCTATGGCTACACCTTC. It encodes CASSLDRAGVYGYTF.